The subject of this entry is one TCR beta chain. This clonotype has a handful of counts. Its cognate antigen has yet to be identified. No qualities accompany the bases; no much larger clone lies one base away. Including cysteine and phenylalanine, the CDR3 has 15 amino acids. The only DNA kept is the CDR3, 45 bases in frame from the first base. The germline V and J ends show losses of 3 bases and 5 bases respectively, and no gene match explains 9 bases of the junction. From the germline V gene (reference sequence), CDR1 is SGHKS and CDR2 is YYEKEE. The sample originates from a study of CD8 T cells in ankylosing spondylitis (dated by TCRdb to about 2017). Study-wide context: To find TCR variants linked to disease, the study profiled T cell receptor beta repertoires in ankylosing spondylitis patients and healthy donors. Peripheral blood was sampled, and synovial fluid was additionally collected from ankylosing spondylitis patients. The full study cohort was made up of 25 ankylosing spondylitis patients and 108 healthy donors. Broader findings and caveats from the paper: Significant enrichment of the disease-linked clones was reported in matched synovial fluid samples from ankylosing spondylitis patients. The disease-linked clones showed a CD8+ phenotype and occurred at relatively low frequencies in peripheral blood. Blood from ankylosing spondylitis patients appeared to be characterized by a TCR beta motif made up of several highly homologous amino acid variants. Some motif variants had previously been reported in the synovial fluid and blood of reactive arthritis patients, which suggests shared mechanisms of disease initiation.

Reads for this sample came from an Illumina HiSeq 2500. TCR beta libraries were prepared by quantitative 5'-RACE with molecular barcodes. From the authors' description of their analysis: A new computational method based on a probabilistic model of VDJ rearrangement was used to identify disease-linked TCR variants. The public sequencing data were trimmed at Q25 with fastp and processed into clonotypes with MiXCR by TCRdb, which kept only in-frame beta chains. Here each entry gathers all rows of one CDR3 protein and keeps the most common genes and DNA. TCRdb's processing, not the authors', yielded these V and J calls. Present in this sample are approximately 340,000 distinct CDR3 sequences, roughly 14% of which were seen just once. The ten largest clones capture 0.95% to 1.4% of the sample.

The TCR sequence derives from a male donor with ankylosing spondylitis or in good health (not recorded which). The specimen sequenced was blood, either unsorted or a sorted T cell fraction (not recorded which). The receptor chain draws on TRBV5-5 and TRBJ1-2; 8 junctional bases match TRBD1. This receptor carries the CDR3 CASSSGTGAPYGYTF. In nucleotides, the sequence is TGTGCCAGCAGCTCCGGGACAGGAGCCCCATATGGCTACACCTTC.